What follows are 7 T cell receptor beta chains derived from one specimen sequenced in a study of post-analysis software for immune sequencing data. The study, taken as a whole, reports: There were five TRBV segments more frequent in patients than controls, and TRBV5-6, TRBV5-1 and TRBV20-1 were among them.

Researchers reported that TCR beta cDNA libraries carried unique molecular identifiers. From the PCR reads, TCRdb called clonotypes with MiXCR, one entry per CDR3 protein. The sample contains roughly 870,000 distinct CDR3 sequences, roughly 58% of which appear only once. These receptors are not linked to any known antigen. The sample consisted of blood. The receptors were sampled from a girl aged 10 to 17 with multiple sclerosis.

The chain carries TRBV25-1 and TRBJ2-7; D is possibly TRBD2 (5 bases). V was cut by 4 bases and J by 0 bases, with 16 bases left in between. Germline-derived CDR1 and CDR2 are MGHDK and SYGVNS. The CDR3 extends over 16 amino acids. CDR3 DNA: TGTGCCAGCAGTGCAGATGGTCGGGGTAACTCCTACGAGCAGTACTTC. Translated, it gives CASSADGRGNSYEQYF.

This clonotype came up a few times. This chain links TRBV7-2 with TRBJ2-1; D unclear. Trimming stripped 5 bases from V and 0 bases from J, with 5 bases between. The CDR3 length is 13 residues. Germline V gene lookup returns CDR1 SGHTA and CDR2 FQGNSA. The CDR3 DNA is TGTGCCAGCAGCATGGGCTCCTACAATGAGCAGTTCTTC. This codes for CASSMGSYNEQFF.

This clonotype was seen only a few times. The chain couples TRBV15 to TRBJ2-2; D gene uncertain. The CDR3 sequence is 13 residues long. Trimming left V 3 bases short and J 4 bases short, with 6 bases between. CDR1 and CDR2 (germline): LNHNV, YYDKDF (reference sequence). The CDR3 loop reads CATSSIRTGELFF. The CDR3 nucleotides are TGTGCCACCAGCAGCATACGCACCGGGGAGCTGTTTTTT. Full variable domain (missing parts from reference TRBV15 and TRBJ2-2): DAMVIQNPRYQVTQFGKPVTLSCSQTLNHNVMYWYQQKSSQAPKLLFHYYDKDFNNEADTPDNFQSRRPNTSFCFLDIRSPGLGDTAMYLCATSSIRTGELFFGEGSRLTVL.

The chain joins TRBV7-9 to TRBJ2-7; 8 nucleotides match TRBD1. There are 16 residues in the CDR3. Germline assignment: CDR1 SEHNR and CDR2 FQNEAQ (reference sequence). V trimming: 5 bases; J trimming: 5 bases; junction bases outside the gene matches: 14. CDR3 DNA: TGTGCCAGCAGCCCTTACCAGGGGGCCCTAGGTGACGAGCAGTACTTC. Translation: CASSPYQGALGDEQYF.

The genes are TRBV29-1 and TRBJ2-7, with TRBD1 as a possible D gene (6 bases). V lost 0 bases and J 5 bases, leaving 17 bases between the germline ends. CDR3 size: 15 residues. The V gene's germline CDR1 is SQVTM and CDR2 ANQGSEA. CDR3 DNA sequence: TGCAGCGTTGAAGATCTTTCCAGGGGTTCCCACGAGCAGTACTTC. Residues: CSVEDLSRGSHEQYF.

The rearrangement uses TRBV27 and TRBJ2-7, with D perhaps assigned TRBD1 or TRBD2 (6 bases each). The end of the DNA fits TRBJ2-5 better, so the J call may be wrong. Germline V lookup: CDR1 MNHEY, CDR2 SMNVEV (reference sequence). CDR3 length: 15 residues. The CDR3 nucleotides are TGTGCCAGCAGTTTATCAGGGGGGCTGGGAGAGACCCAGTACTTC. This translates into CASSLSGGLGETQYF.

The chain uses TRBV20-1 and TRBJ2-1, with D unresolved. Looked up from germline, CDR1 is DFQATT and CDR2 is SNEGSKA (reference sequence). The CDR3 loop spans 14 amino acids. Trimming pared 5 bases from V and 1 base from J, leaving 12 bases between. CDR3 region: CSAGVTYSYNEQFF. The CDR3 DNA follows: TGCAGTGCTGGGGTTACCTATTCCTACAATGAGCAGTTCTTC.